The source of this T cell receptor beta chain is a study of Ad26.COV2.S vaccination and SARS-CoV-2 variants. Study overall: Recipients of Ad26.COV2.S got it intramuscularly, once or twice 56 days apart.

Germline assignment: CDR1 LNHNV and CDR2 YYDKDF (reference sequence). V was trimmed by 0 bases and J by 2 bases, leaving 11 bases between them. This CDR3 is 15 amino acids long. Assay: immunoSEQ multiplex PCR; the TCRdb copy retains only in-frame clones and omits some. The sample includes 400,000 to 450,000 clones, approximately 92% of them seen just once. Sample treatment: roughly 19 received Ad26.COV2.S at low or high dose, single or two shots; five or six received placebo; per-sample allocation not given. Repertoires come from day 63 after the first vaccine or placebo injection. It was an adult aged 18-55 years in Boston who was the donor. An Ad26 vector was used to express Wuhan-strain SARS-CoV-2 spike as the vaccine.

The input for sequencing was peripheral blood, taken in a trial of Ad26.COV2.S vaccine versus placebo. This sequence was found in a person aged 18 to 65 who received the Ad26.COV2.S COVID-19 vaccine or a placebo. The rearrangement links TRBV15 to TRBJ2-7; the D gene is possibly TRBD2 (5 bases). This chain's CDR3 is CATSRDRRATYEQYF. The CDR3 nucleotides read TGTGCCACCAGCAGAGATCGGCGGGCCACCTACGAGCAGTACTTC.